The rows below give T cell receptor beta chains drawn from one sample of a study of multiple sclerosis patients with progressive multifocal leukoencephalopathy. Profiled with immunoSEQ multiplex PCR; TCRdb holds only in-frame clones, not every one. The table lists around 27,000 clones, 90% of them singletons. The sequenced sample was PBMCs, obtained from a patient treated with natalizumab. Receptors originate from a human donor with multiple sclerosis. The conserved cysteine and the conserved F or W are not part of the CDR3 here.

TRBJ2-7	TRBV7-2	ASSRTGGSYEQY
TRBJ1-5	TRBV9	ASSVGSSQPQH
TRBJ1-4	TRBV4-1	ASSQDPRENEKLF
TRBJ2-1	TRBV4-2	ASSQDSRGGGYNEQF
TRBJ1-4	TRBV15	ATSRDPWRGHEKLF
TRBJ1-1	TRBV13	ASRMGIRTREAF
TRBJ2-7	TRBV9	ASSAGQDYEQY
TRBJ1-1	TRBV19	ASSIGDRNTEAF
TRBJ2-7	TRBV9	ASSGTGIPYEQY
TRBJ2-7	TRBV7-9	ASSLPPDKAQY
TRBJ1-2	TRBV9	ASSVDVRGGVNYGYT
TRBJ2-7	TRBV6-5	ASSPGGASYEQY
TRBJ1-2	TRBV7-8	ASSLPPGTAYGYT
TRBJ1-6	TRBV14	ASSRITGGNSPLH
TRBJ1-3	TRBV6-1	ASRPPRDARNTIY
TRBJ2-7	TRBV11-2	ASSSNRDLAYEQY
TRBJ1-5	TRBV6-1	ASRSSGATYQPQH
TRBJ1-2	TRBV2	ASSEQGAYGYT
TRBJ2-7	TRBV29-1	SVTRDSLYYEQY
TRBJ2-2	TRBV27	ASSLYVTANTGELF
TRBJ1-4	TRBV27	ASSRRQGEAEKLF
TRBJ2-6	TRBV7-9	ASSSTKKSVSGANVLT
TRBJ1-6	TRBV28	ASSVYTYNSPLH
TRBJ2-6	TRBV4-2	ASSHDTSGANVLT
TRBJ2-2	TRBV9	ASSPPAGQFTGELF
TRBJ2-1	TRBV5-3	ARAPFGTEAYNEQF
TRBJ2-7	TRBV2	ASSAQVSYEQY
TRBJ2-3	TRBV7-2	ASTLSQAGDTQY
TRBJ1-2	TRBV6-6	ASSSDPGGSQGYT
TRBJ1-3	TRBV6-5	ASRPDDSVGNTIY
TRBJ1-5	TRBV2	ASSVRGRDQPQH
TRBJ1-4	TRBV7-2	ASSLMGGTNEKLF
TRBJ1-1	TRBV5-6	ASSLWTLNTEAF
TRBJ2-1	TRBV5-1	ASSLDGCGGPYNEQF
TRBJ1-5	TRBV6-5	ASSYRVVGNQPQH
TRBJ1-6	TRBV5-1	ASSLEAVSSYNSPLH
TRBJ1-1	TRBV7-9	ASSFEGTEAF
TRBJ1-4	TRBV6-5	ASSSQGAREKLF
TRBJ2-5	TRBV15	ATSRVTGRAETQY